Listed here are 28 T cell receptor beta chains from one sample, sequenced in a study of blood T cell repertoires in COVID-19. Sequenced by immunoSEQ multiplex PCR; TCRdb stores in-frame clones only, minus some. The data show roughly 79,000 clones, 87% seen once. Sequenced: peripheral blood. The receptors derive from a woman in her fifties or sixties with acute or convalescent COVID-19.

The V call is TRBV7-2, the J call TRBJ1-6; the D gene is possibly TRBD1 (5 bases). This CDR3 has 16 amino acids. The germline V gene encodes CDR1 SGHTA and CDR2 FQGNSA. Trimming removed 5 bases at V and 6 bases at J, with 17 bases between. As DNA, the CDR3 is TGTGCCAGCAGCCCCCCCAGGGCAACGGGTAATTCACCCCTCCACTTT. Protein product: CASSPPRATGNSPLHF.

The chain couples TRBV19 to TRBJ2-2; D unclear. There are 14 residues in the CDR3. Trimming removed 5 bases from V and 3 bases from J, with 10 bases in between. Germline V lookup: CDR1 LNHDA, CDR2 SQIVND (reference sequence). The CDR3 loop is CASSSGADTGELFF. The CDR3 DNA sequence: TGTGCCAGTAGTTCGGGTGCTGACACCGGGGAGCTGTTTTTT.

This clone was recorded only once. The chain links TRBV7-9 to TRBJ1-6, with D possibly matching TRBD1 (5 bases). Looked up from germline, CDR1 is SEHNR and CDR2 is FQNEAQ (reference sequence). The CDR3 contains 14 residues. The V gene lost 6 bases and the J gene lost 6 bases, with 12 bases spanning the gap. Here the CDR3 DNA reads TGTGCCAGCAGAACAGGAGCGGGTAATTCACCCCTCCACTTT. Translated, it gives CASRTGAGNSPLHF. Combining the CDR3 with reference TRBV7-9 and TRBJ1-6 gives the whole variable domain DTGVSQNPRHKITKRGQNVTFRCDPISEHNRLYWYRQTLGQGPEFLTYFQNEAQLEKSRLLSDRFSAERPKGSFSTLEIQRTEQGDSAMYLCASRTGAGNSPLHFGNGTRLTVT.

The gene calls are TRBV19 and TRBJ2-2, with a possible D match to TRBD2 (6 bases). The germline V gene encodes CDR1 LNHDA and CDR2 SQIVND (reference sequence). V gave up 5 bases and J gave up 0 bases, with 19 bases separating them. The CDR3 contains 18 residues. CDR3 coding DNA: TGTGCCAGTAGTCGTCATAATACCGGGACTGCGAACACCGGGGAGCTGTTTTTT. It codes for CASSRHNTGTANTGELFF.

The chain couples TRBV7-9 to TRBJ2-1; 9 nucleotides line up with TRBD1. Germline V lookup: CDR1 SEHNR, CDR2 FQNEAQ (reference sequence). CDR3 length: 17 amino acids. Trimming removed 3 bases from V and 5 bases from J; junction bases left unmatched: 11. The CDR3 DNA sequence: TGTGCCAGCAGCTTGGGCAGGGGGACAGGGAGGCACAATGAGCAGTTCTTC. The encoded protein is CASSLGRGTGRHNEQFF.

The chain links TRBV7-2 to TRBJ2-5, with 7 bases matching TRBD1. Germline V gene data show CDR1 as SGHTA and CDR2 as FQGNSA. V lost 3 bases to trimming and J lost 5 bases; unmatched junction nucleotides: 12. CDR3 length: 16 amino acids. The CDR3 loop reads CASSFQSGQRRETQYF. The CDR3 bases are TGTGCCAGCAGCTTTCAATCGGGACAGAGGCGGGAGACCCAGTACTTC.

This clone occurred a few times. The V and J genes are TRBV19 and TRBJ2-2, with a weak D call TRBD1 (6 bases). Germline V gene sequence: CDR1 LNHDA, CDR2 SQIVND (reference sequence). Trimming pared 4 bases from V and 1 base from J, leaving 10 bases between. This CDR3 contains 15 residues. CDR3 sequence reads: CASSTSTGNTGELFF. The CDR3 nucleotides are TGTGCCAGTAGTACATCGACAGGGAACACCGGGGAGCTGTTTTTT.

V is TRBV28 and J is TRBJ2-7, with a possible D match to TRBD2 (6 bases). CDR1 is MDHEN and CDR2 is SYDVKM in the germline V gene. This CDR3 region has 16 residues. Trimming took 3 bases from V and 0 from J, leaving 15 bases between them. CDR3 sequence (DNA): TGTGCCAGCAGTTTTGGGCCGGGGGTAGGCTCCTACGAGCAGTACTTC. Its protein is CASSFGPGVGSYEQYF.

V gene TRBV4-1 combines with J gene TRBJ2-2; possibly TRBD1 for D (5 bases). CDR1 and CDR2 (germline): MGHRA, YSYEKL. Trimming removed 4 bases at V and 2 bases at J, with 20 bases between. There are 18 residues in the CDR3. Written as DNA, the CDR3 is TGCGCCAGCAGCCTTAGGGGAACCAAAACCAAAAACACCGGGGAGCTGTTTTTT. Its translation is CASSLRGTKTKNTGELFF.

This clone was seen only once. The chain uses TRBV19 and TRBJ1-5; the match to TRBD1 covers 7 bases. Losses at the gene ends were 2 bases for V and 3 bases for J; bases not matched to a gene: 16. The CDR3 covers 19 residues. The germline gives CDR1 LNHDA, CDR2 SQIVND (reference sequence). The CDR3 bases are TGTGCCAGTAGTATATTTTCAACCTCGACAGGGTCCTACAATCAGCCCCAGCATTTT. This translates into CASSIFSTSTGSYNQPQHF.

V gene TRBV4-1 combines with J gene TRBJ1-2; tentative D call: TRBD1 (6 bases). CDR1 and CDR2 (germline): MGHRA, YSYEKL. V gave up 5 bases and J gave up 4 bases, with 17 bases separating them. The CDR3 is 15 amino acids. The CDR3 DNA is TGCGCCAGCAGCACACTGACAGGCGCGGGCTATGGCTACACCTTC. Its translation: CASSTLTGAGYGYTF.

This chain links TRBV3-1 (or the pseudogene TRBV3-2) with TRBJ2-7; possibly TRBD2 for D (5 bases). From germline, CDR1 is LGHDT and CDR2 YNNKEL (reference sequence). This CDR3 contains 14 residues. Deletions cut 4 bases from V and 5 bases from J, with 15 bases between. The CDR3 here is CASSRENIGDEQYF. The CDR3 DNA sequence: TGTGCCAGCAGCCGGGAAAATATCGGGGACGAGCAGTACTTC.

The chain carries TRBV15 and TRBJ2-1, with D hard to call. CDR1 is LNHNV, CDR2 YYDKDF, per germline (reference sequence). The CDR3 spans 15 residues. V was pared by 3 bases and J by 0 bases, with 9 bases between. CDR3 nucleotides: TGTGCCACCAGCAGTTTTGCTAGCTCCTACAATGAGCAGTTCTTC. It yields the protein CATSSFASSYNEQFF.

CDR3 amino acids: CASSQGLPGTGFGVYNEQFF. The CDR3 DNA reads TGTGCCAGCAGCCAAGGGCTACCCGGGACAGGGTTTGGGGTGTACAATGAGCAGTTCTTC. V usage is TRBV13 and J usage is TRBJ2-1; 9 bases fit TRBD1. Germline V gives CDR1 PRHDT, CDR2 FYEKMQ (reference sequence). V dropped 5 bases and J dropped 4; count of bases not matched to a gene: 21. This CDR3 is 20 amino acids long.

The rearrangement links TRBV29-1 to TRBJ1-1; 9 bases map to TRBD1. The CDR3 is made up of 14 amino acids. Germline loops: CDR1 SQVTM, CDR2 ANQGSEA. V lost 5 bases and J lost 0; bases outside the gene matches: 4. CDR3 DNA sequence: TGCAGCGTTTCCACAGGGGGCTTGAACACTGAAGCTTTCTTT. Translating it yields CSVSTGGLNTEAFF.

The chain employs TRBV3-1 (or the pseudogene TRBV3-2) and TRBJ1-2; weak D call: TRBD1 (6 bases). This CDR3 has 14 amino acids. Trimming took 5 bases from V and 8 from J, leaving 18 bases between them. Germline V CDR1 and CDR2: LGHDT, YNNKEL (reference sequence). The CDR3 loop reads CASSSGQPLSGYTF. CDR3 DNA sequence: TGTGCCAGCAGCAGTGGACAGCCCCTTAGCGGCTACACCTTC.

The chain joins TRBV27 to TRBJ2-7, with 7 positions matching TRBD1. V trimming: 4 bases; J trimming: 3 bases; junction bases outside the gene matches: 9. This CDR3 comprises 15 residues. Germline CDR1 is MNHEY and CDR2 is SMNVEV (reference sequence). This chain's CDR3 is CASSSGTDMIYEQYF. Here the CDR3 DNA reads TGTGCCAGCAGTTCCGGGACAGACATGATCTACGAGCAGTACTTC.

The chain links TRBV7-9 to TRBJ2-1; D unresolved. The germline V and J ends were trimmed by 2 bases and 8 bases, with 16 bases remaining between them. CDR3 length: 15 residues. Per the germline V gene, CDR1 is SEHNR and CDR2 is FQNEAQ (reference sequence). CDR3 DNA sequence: TGTGCCAGCAGCTTATACACCCCGGGTATCGATGAGCAGTTCTTC. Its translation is CASSLYTPGIDEQFF.

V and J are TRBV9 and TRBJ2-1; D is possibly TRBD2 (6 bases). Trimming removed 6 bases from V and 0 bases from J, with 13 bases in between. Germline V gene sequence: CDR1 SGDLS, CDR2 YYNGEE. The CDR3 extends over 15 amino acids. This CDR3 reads CASNQGLSSYNEQFF. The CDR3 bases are TGTGCCAGCAACCAGGGACTTAGCTCCTACAATGAGCAGTTCTTC.

The CDR3 sequence: CASSFLTGGPVNEQFF. CDR3 nucleotide sequence: TGTGCCAGCAGCTTCCTAACAGGGGGCCCGGTAAATGAGCAGTTCTTC. The chain combines TRBV27 with TRBJ2-1; 9 bases are a match to TRBD1. Germline V gene sequence: CDR1 MNHEY, CDR2 SMNVEV (reference sequence). The V gene end was trimmed by 6 bases and the J gene end by 7 bases; junction bases not matched to a gene: 13. This CDR3 has 16 amino acids.

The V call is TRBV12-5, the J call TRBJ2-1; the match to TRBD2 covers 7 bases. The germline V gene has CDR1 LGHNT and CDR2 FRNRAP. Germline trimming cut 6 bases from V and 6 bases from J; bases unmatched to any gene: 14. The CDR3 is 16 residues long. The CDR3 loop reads CASGPSWSGAFNEQFF. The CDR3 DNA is TGTGCTAGTGGACCCTCTTGGAGCGGGGCGTTCAATGAGCAGTTCTTC.

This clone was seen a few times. In DNA form, the CDR3 reads TGTGCCAGCAGCTTAGTGGATCTGACAGGGAATCAGCCCCAGCATTTT. This encodes CASSLVDLTGNQPQHF. The gene calls are TRBV7-9 and TRBJ1-5, with 7 bases lining up with TRBD1. The germline V gene encodes CDR1 SEHNR and CDR2 FQNEAQ (reference sequence). The CDR3 spans 16 residues. V shed 1 base, J shed 4 bases, and the junction held 7 bases outside the gene matches.

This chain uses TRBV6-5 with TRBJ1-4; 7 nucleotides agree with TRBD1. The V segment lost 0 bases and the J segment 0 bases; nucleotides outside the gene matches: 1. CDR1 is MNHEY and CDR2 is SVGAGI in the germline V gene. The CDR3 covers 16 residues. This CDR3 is CASSYSGQATNEKLFF. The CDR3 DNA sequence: TGTGCCAGCAGTTACTCCGGACAGGCAACTAATGAAAAACTGTTTTTT.

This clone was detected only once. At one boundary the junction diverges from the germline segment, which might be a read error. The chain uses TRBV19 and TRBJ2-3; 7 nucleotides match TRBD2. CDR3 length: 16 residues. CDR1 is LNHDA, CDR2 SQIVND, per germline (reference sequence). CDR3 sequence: CASSIARGSTTDAQYF. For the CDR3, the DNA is TGTGCCAGTAGTATAGCCCGCGGGAGCACCACAGATGCGCAGTATTTT.

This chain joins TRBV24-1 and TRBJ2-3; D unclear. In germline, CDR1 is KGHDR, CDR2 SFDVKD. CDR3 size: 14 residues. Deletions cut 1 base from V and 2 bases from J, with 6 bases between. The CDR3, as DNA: TGTGCCACCAGTGATTTTGGAGACACAGATACGCAGTATTTT. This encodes CATSDFGDTDTQYF.

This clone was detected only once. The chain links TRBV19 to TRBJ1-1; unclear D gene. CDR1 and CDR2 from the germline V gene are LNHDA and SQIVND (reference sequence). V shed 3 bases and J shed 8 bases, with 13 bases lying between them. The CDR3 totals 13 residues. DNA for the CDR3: TGTGCCAGTAGTATGTACCAGGTCCCGGAAGCTTTCTTT. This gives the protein CASSMYQVPEAFF. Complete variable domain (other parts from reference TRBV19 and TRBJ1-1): DGGITQSPKYLFRKEGQNVTLSCEQNLNHDAMYWYRQDPGQGLRLIYYSQIVNDFQKGDIAEGYSVSREKKESFPLTVTSAQKNPTAFYLCASSMYQVPEAFFGQGTRLTVV.

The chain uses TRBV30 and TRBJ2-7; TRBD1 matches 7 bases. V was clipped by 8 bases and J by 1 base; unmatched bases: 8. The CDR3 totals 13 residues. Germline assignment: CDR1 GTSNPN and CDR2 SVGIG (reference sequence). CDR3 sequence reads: CAGETGPSYEQYF. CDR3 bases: TGTGCCGGAGAGACAGGGCCATCCTACGAGCAGTACTTC.

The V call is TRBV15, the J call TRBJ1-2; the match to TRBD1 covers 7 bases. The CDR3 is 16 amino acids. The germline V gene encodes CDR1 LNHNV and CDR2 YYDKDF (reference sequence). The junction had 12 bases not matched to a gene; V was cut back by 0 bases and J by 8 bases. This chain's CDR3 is CATSRDLRQGTGGYTF. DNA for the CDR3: TGTGCCACCAGCAGAGATTTGAGACAGGGAACGGGGGGCTACACCTTC. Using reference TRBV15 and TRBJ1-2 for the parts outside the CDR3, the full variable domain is DAMVIQNPRYQVTQFGKPVTLSCSQTLNHNVMYWYQQKSSQAPKLLFHYYDKDFNNEADTPDNFQSRRPNTSFCFLDIRSPGLGDTAMYLCATSRDLRQGTGGYTFGSGTRLTVV.